This T cell receptor beta chain originates from a study of blood T cell repertoires in COVID-19. The CDR3 consists of 14 residues. The V gene's germline CDR1 is KGHDR and CDR2 SFDVKD. Trimming stripped 8 bases from V and 4 bases from J, with 13 bases between. The method was immunoSEQ multiplex PCR; TCRdb's version includes in-frame clones alone and lacks a portion of them. Of about 130,000 clones listed, 65% to 90% were seen once; the top ten hold around 6.3%. The V call is TRBV24-1, the J call TRBJ2-2; D is possibly TRBD2 (5 bases). The sample taken for sequencing was peripheral blood. This TCR came from a man older than 75 with active or convalescent COVID-19. The CDR3 is CATTSKGVTGELFF. In nucleotides, the CDR3 is TGTGCCACCACTTCAAAGGGAGTCACCGGGGAGCTGTTTTTT.